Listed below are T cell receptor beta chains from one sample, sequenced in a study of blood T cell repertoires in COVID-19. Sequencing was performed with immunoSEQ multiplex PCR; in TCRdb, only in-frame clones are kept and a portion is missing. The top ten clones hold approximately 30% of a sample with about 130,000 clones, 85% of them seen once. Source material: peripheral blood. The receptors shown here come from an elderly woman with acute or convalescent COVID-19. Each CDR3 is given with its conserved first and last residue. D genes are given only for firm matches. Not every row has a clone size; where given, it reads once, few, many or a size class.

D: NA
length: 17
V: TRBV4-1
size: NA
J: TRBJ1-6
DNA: TGCGCCAGCAGCCAAAGCCGGGGGGTCAGTACTAATTCACCCCTCCACTTT
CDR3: CASSQSRGVSTNSPLHF

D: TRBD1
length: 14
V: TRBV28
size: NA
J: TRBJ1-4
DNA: TGTGCCAGCAGTTTGACAGGGGATAATGAAAAACTGTTTTTT
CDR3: CASSLTGDNEKLFF

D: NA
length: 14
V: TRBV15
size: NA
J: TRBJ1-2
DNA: TGTGCCACCAGCAGAGAAACCAGTGACTATGGCTACACCTTC
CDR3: CATSRETSDYGYTF

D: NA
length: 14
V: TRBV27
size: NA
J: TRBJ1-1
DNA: TGTGCCAGCAGTAAGACAGTCCCCCCCACTGAAGCTTTCTTT
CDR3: CASSKTVPPTEAFF

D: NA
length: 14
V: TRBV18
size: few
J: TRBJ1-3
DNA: TGTGCCAGCTCAGAACAGGGCTCTGGAAACACCATATATTTT
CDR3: CASSEQGSGNTIYF

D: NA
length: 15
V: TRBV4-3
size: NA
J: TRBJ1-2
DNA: TGCGCCAGCAGCCAAGACTATGGTCCTAACTATGGCTACACCTTC
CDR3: CASSQDYGPNYGYTF

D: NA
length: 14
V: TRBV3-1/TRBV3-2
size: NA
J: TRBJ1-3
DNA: TGTGCCAGCAGCCAACCCCGCTCTGGAAACACCATATATTTT
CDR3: CASSQPRSGNTIYF

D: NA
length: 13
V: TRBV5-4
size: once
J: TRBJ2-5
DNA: TGTGCCAGCAGGGGGACTCTGCAAGAGACCCAGTACTTC
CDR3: CASRGTLQETQYF

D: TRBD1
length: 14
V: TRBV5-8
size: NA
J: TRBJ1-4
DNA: TGTGCCAGCAGCTATTCAGACAGGGATGAAAAACTGTTTTTT
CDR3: CASSYSDRDEKLFF

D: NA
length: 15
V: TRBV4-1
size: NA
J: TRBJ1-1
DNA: TGCGCCAGCAGCCAAGGCGCGTTGAGGAACACTGAAGCTTTCTTT
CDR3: CASSQGALRNTEAFF

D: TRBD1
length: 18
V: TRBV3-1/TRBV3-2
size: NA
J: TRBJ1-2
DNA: TGTGCCAGCAGCCATGATACCCCTCAGACAGGGAGTGGCTATGGCTACACCTTC
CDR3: CASSHDTPQTGSGYGYTF

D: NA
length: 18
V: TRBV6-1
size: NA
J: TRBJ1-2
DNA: TGTGCCAGCAGTGAACTGGGGCTCAGGAGGGGAAGGATGGATGGCTACACCTTC
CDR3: CASSELGLRRGRMDGYTF

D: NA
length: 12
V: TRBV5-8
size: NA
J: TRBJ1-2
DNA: TGTGCCAGCAGCTTGACAGGGAGTGGCTACACCTTC
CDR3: CASSLTGSGYTF

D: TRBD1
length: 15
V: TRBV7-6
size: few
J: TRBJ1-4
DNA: TGTGCCAGCAGCGTTACTACAGGGGGAAGTGAAAAACTGTTTTTT
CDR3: CASSVTTGGSEKLFF

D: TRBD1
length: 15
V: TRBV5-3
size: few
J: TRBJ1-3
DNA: TGTGCCAGAAGCCTATACAGGGGCTCTGGAAACACCATATATTTT
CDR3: CARSLYRGSGNTIYF

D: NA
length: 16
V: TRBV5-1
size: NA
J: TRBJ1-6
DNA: TGCGCCAGCAGCTTGGACGTGAGCTCCTATAATTCACCCCTCCACTTT
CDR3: CASSLDVSSYNSPLHF

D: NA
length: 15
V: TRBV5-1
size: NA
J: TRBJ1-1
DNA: TGCGCCAGCAGCTTGGGCCGGACTGGTGTAACTGAAGCTTTCTTT
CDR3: CASSLGRTGVTEAFF